The sequence of this T cell receptor (beta chain) was determined in a study of T cell responses to AZD1222 COVID-19 vaccine. For the study at large: Whether given at about 4 or about 12 weeks, second doses were pooled.

With respect to this clone: Antigen: not known.

Here immunoSEQ multiplex PCR was the method, and the copy in TCRdb shows in-frame clones only, minus some. This sample yields fewer than 85,000 clones, of which approximately 90% are seen a single time; less than 20% belongs to the top ten. Findings and limits, study-wide: As reported, nearly half of all spike-specific TCRs target variant regions that are unmutated. Repertoire samples came only from after the peak T cell response.

The CDR3 length is 14 residues. Trimming took 6 bases from V and 2 from J; bases not matched to a gene: 5. Germline CDR1 reads SGHTA; CDR2 reads FQGNSA. The source of this sequence is an adult in good health. The source material was peripheral blood, sampled on day 0 of AZD1222 vaccination. The chain recombines TRBV7-2 with TRBJ2-7; 9 bases fit TRBD2. As DNA, the CDR3 is TGTGCCAGCAGGAGAGCGGGGGGAACCTACGAGCAGTACTTC. Its translation: CASRRAGGTYEQYF. Using reference TRBV7-2 and TRBJ2-7 for the parts outside the CDR3, the full variable domain is GAGVSQSPSNKVTEKGKDVELRCDPISGHTALYWYRQSLGQGLEFLIYFQGNSAPDKSGLPSDRFSAERTGGSVSTLTIQRTQQEDSAVYLCASRRAGGTYEQYFGPGTRLTVT.